This TCR beta chain was observed in a study of shared clonotypes between healthy human individuals. At the level of the study: CD4 naive and memory got three plates each, CD8 naive two, CD8 memory one. General study points: Genetic and exposure-history diversity was limited by the few donors. Lower generation probabilities were found for non-shared clonotypes than for those shared by all four donors.

Trimming removed 0 bases from V and 6 bases from J; junction bases left unmatched: 5. Germline CDR1 reads LNHNV; CDR2 reads YYDKDF (reference sequence). There are 14 residues in the CDR3. At the deep level, the assay was run. The assay was immunoSEQ multiplex PCR, and TCRdb's table has in-frame clones only and misses some. This sample carries roughly 1.4 million clones, roughly 98.5% of them seen once, and the ten largest clones take over 0.3%. A note on this clone: Its antigen is as yet unknown.

This receptor was taken from a man aged 25-45 years in good health. Input material: naive CD4+ T cells sorted from blood. Subset noted: CD45RA+ positively selected. The rearrangement joins TRBV15 to TRBJ2-7, with 7 bases aligning to TRBD1. CDR3 DNA: TGTGCCACCAGCAGAGAGACAGGGATCGGCGAGCAGTACTTC. It translates to CATSRETGIGEQYF.